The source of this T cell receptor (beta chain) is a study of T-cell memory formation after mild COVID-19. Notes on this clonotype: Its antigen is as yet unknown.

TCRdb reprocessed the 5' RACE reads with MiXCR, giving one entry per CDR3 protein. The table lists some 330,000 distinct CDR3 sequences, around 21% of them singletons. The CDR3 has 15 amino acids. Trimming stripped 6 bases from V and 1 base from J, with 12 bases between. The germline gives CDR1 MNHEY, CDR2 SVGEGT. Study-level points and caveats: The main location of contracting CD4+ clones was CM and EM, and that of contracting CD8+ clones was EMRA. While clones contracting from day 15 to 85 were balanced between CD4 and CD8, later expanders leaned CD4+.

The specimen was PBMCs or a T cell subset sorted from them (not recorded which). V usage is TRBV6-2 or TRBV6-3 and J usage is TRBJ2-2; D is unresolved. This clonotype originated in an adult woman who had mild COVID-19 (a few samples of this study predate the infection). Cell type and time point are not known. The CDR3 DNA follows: TGTGCCAGCAGCTCTTCGGTCCGGAACACCGGGGAGCTGTTTTTT. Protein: CASSSSVRNTGELFF.